The 17 T cell receptor beta chains given below trace back to one sample, sequenced in a study of cytomegalovirus exposure and HLA in healthy donors. Primers included in the PCR were 60 Vbeta and 13 Jbeta primers. Sequencing was performed with immunoSEQ multiplex PCR; in TCRdb, only in-frame clones are kept and a portion is missing. The data contain some 110,000 clones, roughly 15% of them singletons. The sample consisted of PBMCs. These receptors all come from a female donor in good health and CMV-seronegative.

This clone turned up a few times. The chain recombines TRBV18 with TRBJ2-5, with D possibly TRBD2 on 6 matching bases. V was clipped by 6 bases and J by 2 bases, with 10 bases between them. This CDR3 has 13 amino acids. Per the germline V gene, CDR1 is KGHSH and CDR2 is LQKENI. CDR3 amino acids: CASSPGLQETQYF. The CDR3, as DNA: TGTGCCAGCTCCCCGGGACTGCAAGAGACCCAGTACTTC.

The chain employs TRBV13 and TRBJ2-1; tentatively, D is TRBD2 (5 bases). Germline V lookup: CDR1 PRHDT, CDR2 FYEKMQ (reference sequence). V was trimmed by 0 bases and J by 4 bases, leaving 7 bases between them. This CDR3 has 14 residues. CDR3 region: CASSLGADYNEQFF. In nucleotides, the CDR3 is TGTGCCAGCAGCTTAGGAGCGGATTACAATGAGCAGTTCTTC.

V usage is TRBV9 and J usage is TRBJ2-1; maybe TRBD2 (6 bases). Germline assignment: CDR1 SGDLS and CDR2 YYNGEE. With 1 base removed from V and 8 bases from J, the gap between germline ends came to 16 bases. The CDR3 length is 15 residues. In DNA form, the CDR3 reads TGTGCCAGCAGCGTATTCGGGACTTCAAGCGATGAGCAGTTCTTC. It yields the protein CASSVFGTSSDEQFF. Drawing the rest from reference TRBV9 and TRBJ2-1, the complete variable domain is DSGVTQTPKHLITATGQRVTLRCSPRSGDLSVYWYQQSLDQGLQFLIQYYNGEERAKGNILERFSAQQFPDLHSELNLSSLELGDSALYFCASSVFGTSSDEQFFGPGTRLTVL.

This clone was seen more than once but under ten times. V usage is TRBV30 and J usage is TRBJ1-6, with D maybe TRBD1 (6 bases). Trimming shortened V by 8 bases and J by 4 bases, and 12 bases separated the two germline ends. Germline CDR1 GTSNPN, CDR2 SVGIG (reference sequence). The CDR3 is 13 residues long. Here the CDR3 reads CAARGGYNSPLHF. DNA for the CDR3: TGTGCCGCCAGGGGCGGGTATAATTCACCCCTCCACTTT. The full variable domain, with the rest looked up from reference TRBV30 and TRBJ1-6, is SQTIHQWPATLVQPVGSPLSLECTVEGTSNPNLYWYRQAAGRGLQLLFYSVGIGQISSEVPQNLSASRPQDRQFILSSKKLLLSDSGFYLCAARGGYNSPLHFGNGTRLTVT.

The sample holds a few counts of this clone. The V and J genes are TRBV4-3 and TRBJ2-3, with 7 bases aligning to TRBD1. Germline loops: CDR1 LGHNA, CDR2 YSLEER. Trimming took 4 bases from V and 3 from J; bases not matched to a gene: 4. This CDR3 region has 14 residues. As DNA, the CDR3 is TGCGCCAGCAGCCCAAGACAGGGAACAGATACGCAGTATTTT. This encodes CASSPRQGTDTQYF.

V and J are TRBV6-6 and TRBJ2-3; 9 bases fit TRBD2. CDR3 size: 15 residues. J was trimmed by 3 bases and V by 5 bases; bases with no gene match: 6. Germline CDR1 reads MNHNY; CDR2 reads SVGAGI (reference sequence). The CDR3 protein is CASSDGRGGTDTQYF. In DNA, the CDR3 is TGTGCCAGCAGTGACGGGCGGGGGGGTACAGATACGCAGTATTTT.

The J gene is TRBJ1-4, the V gene TRBV15; TRBD1 aligns across 8 bases. Germline V lookup: CDR1 LNHNV, CDR2 YYDKDF (reference sequence). The CDR3 sequence is 14 residues long. V shed 3 bases, J shed 6 bases, and the junction held 3 bases outside the gene matches. The CDR3 coding sequence is TGTGCCACCAGCAGTATGACAGGGGATGAAAAACTGTTTTTT. It is translated as CATSSMTGDEKLFF.

The V and J genes are TRBV4-3 and TRBJ2-7, with 12 bases aligning to TRBD2. The CDR3 consists of 19 residues. Trimming took 4 bases from V and 4 from J; bases not matched to a gene: 17. CDR1 is LGHNA, CDR2 YSLEER, per germline. CDR3 amino acids: CASSPSGASGRAGGYEQYF. CDR3 DNA sequence: TGCGCCAGCAGCCCCTCCGGGGCTAGCGGGAGGGCCGGGGGTTACGAGCAGTACTTC.

Only a few counts were recorded for this clone. The chain is built from TRBV19 and TRBJ2-1; D is possibly TRBD2 (6 bases). Trimming left V 10 bases short and J 4 bases short, with 17 bases between. The CDR3 loop spans 14 amino acids. The germline V gene has CDR1 LNHDA and CDR2 SQIVND (reference sequence). CDR3 DNA sequence: TGTGCCACCAGACCGGGACTTCGATACAATGAGCAGTTCTTC. Encoded protein: CATRPGLRYNEQFF. Drawing the rest from reference TRBV19 and TRBJ2-1, the complete variable domain is DGGITQSPKYLFRKEGQNVTLSCEQNLNHDAMYWYRQDPGQGLRLIYYSQIVNDFQKGDIAEGYSVSREKKESFPLTVTSAQKNPTAFYLCATRPGLRYNEQFFGPGTRLTVL.

The chain links TRBV2 to TRBJ2-5, with 7 bases fitting TRBD1. Germline V CDR1 and CDR2: SNHLY, FYNNEI. The length of the CDR3 is 14 residues. The trim removed 7 bases at V and 1 base at J, leaving 6 bases unmatched. Written as DNA, the CDR3 is TGTGCCAGCAAGTGGGGACAGTTCCAAGAGACCCAGTACTTC. This sequence encodes CASKWGQFQETQYF.

The chain uses TRBV30 and TRBJ2-7; a weak D match, TRBD1 (5 bases). The CDR3 is 13 amino acids. V was trimmed by 3 bases and J by 4 bases, leaving 13 bases between them. Germline V gene lookup returns CDR1 GTSNPN and CDR2 SVGIG (reference sequence). This CDR3 reads CAWSQERGYEQYF. The DNA of the CDR3 is TGTGCCTGGAGCCAAGAAAGGGGTTACGAGCAGTACTTC.

This clone was seen only a few times. This rearrangement joins TRBV6-5 to TRBJ1-1, with D perhaps matching TRBD1 (5 bases). V was shortened by 1 base and J by 1 base, with 7 bases between the two germline ends. Per germline, CDR1 MNHEY and CDR2 SVGAGI. There are 14 residues in the CDR3. The CDR3 spells CASSYFQGNTEAFF. The CDR3 DNA sequence: TGTGCCAGCAGTTACTTCCAGGGGAACACTGAAGCTTTCTTT.

The V gene is TRBV5-1, the J gene TRBJ2-1, with 9 bases aligning to TRBD2. Germline V lookup: CDR1 SGHRS, CDR2 YFSETQ. V was pared by 5 bases and J by 4 bases, with 7 bases of the junction left unmatched. This CDR3 region has 15 residues. The CDR3 nucleotides read TGCGCCAGCAGACAACGAGCGGGAGGTTACAATGAGCAGTTCTTC. It codes for CASRQRAGGYNEQFF.

The genes are TRBV5-8 and TRBJ1-5; D is undetermined. The CDR3 is 13 amino acids. CDR1 is SGHTS, CDR2 YDEGEE, per germline. V dropped 0 bases and J dropped 4 bases, with 5 bases sitting between them. CDR3 loop: CASSLVVNQPQHF. The CDR3, as DNA: TGTGCCAGCAGCTTGGTCGTTAATCAGCCCCAGCATTTT.

This clone turned up a few times. The rearrangement uses TRBV5-1 and TRBJ2-7; TRBD2 agrees at 8 bases. This CDR3 spans 13 amino acids. In germline, CDR1 is SGHRS, CDR2 YFSETQ. Trimming took 4 bases from V and 3 from J; bases not matched to a gene: 3. In nucleotides, the CDR3 is TGCGCCAGCAGCAAAGGGACTAGCTACGAGCAGTACTTC. Amino acids: CASSKGTSYEQYF.

This clone was seen a handful of times. DNA for the CDR3: TGTGCCAGCAGCTTAGAGGGGCAGGGGGCGGCTTTCTTT. Amino acid sequence: CASSLEGQGAAFF. V gene TRBV11-2 combines with J gene TRBJ1-1; 8 nucleotides agree with TRBD1. Trimming at V came to 0 bases and at J to 11 bases, leaving 5 bases not matched to a gene. This CDR3 contains 13 residues. Germline CDR1 and CDR2: SGHAT and FQNNGV.

This clone was counted between two and nine times. The rearrangement uses TRBV7-2 and TRBJ1-6, with a tentative D call TRBD1 (6 bases). The CDR3 is 14 amino acids. Trimming pared 5 bases from V and 7 bases from J, leaving 12 bases between. The germline V gene encodes CDR1 SGHTA and CDR2 FQGNSA. The DNA of the CDR3 is TGTGCCAGCAGCGAACAGGGCAGGAATTCACCCCTCCACTTT. Translating gives CASSEQGRNSPLHF.